This paragraph covers one TCR beta chain sequence. These data are taken from a study of blood T cell repertoires in COVID-19. The germline V and J ends were trimmed by 5 bases and 8 bases, with 13 bases remaining between them. The CDR3 covers 13 residues. The protocol was immunoSEQ multiplex PCR, while the TCRdb copy is restricted to in-frame clones and leaves out a portion. Found here are over 95,000 clones, 75% to 85% of them singletons; the top ten hold under 11%. The sequence derives from a human donor in a cohort sampled during active COVID-19. Sequences were obtained from peripheral blood. The chain carries TRBV12-3 or TRBV12-4 and TRBJ1-5; perhaps TRBD1 as D (6 bases). In nucleotides, the CDR3 is TGTGCCAGCAGTACCGGGACATTGGAGCCCCAGCATTTT. Translation gives CASSTGTLEPQHF.